This T cell receptor (beta chain) was recovered during a study of CD8 T cells in ankylosing spondylitis. Overall study results and limits: From matched ankylosing spondylitis synovial fluid, disease-linked clones were reportedly recovered at significantly enriched levels. A motif of 7 to 9 highly homologous TCR beta variants was seen as apparently characteristic of ankylosing spondylitis blood. Disease-linked clones displayed a CD8+ phenotype and appeared relatively rarely in peripheral blood.

This clonotype was detected a few times. Its antigen is not identified. With molecular barcodes, quantitative 5'-RACE was used to make the TCR beta libraries. MiXCR was run by TCRdb on the 5' RACE reads, yielding one entry per CDR3 protein. The data hold around 120,000 distinct CDR3 sequences, with 24% observed a single time. The CDR3 sequence is 15 residues long. The germline V gene encodes CDR1 LNHNV and CDR2 YYDKDF (reference sequence). V was cut by 0 bases and J by 5 bases, with 12 bases left in between. Sequenced input: synovial fluid, either unsorted or a sorted T cell fraction (not recorded which). The receptor's source is a male donor with ankylosing spondylitis. V usage is TRBV15 and J usage is TRBJ2-3; D tentatively reads TRBD1 or TRBD2 (6 bases each). The CDR3 bases are TGTGCCACCAGCAGAGACGGAGGGGGGATAGATACGCAGTATTTT. Translated: CATSRDGGGIDTQYF.